This entry describes one TCR beta chain. TCRdb redid the calling of the RT-PCR reads with MiXCR, one entry per CDR3 protein. This table has more than 550,000 distinct CDR3 sequences, approximately 15% appearing once. The CDR3 is 15 amino acids. CDR1 and CDR2 (germline): MDHEN, SYDVKM. Deletions cut 1 base from V and 7 bases from J, with 14 bases between. This receptor was taken from a female donor in good health, serving as a healthy control. The rearrangement links TRBV28 to TRBJ1-5; tentatively, D is TRBD1 (6 bases). The specimen was memory CD4+ T cells from blood. The CDR3 bases are TGTGCCAGCAGTTTATCGGGGGGCGAGTGGCAGCCCCAGCATTTT. Protein sequence: CASSLSGGEWQPQHF.